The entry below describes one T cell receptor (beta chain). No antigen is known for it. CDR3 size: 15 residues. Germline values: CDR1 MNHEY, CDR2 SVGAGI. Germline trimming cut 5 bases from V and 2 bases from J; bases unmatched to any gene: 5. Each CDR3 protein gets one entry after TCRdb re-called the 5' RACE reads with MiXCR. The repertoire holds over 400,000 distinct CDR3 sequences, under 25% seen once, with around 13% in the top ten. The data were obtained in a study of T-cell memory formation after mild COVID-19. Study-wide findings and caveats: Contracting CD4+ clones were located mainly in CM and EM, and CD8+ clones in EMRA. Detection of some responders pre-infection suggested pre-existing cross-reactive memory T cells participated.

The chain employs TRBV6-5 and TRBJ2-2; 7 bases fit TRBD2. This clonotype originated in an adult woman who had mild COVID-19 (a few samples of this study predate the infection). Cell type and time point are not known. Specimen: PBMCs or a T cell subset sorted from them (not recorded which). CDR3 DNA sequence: TGTGCCAGCAGTCACGGGGGGTCAAACACCGGGGAGCTGTTTTTT. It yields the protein CASSHGGSNTGELFF.